Shown below are 21 T cell receptor beta chains from a single sample sequenced in a study of blood T cell repertoires in COVID-19. The repertoire was sequenced with immunoSEQ multiplex PCR; TCRdb's copy has only in-frame clones and lacks some. Among 95,000 to 150,000 clones listed, almost 90% were seen once. The sequenced material came from peripheral blood. These receptor sequences come from a woman aged 45 to 65 with active or convalescent COVID-19.

The chain uses TRBV7-3 and TRBJ2-1; D may be TRBD1 (5 bases). The germline V and J ends were trimmed by 1 base and 10 bases, with 17 bases remaining between them. CDR1 SGHTA and CDR2 FQGTGA come from the germline V gene. The CDR3 length is 15 residues. CDR3 DNA: TGTGCCAGCAGCTTAAGTAGTGGGGCTGTCGGCGAGCAGTTCTTC. Translating gives CASSLSSGAVGEQFF.

V usage is TRBV2 and J usage is TRBJ2-3; perhaps TRBD2 as D (6 bases). The CDR3 length is 14 residues. CDR1 SNHLY and CDR2 FYNNEI come from the germline V gene. V was pared by 7 bases and J by 1 base, with 12 bases between. CDR3 amino acids: CASKNGRGTDTQYF. The CDR3 region has the DNA TGTGCCAGCAAAAACGGGAGAGGCACAGATACGCAGTATTTT.

This sequence joins TRBV9 and TRBJ1-2; 8 nucleotides agree with TRBD1. This CDR3 spans 15 amino acids. Looked up from germline, CDR1 is SGDLS and CDR2 is YYNGEE. Trimming at V came to 0 bases and at J to 5 bases, leaving 6 bases not matched to a gene. Here the CDR3 DNA reads TGTGCCAGCAGCGTAGGACAGGGGAGGGGGTATGGCTACACCTTC. Its protein product is CASSVGQGRGYGYTF.

This chain connects TRBV2 to TRBJ2-7, with no clear D. CDR1 and CDR2 from the germline V gene are SNHLY and FYNNEI. The V end was cut by 9 bases, the J end by 0 bases, with 9 bases between. This CDR3 region has 12 residues. CDR3 nucleotides: TGTGCCAGTAGAAAACTCTCCTACGAGCAGTACTTC. It codes for CASRKLSYEQYF.

The chain uses TRBV7-2 and TRBJ1-2, with D possibly TRBD1 on 6 matching bases. This CDR3 has 14 amino acids. Germline V gene data show CDR1 as SGHTA and CDR2 as FQGNSA. V lost 4 bases and J lost 4, with 13 bases in between. DNA for the CDR3: TGTGCCAGCAGCTCATTACAGGGTTTCTATGGCTACACCTTC. Protein: CASSSLQGFYGYTF. Full variable domain (missing parts from reference TRBV7-2 and TRBJ1-2): GAGVSQSPSNKVTEKGKDVELRCDPISGHTALYWYRQSLGQGLEFLIYFQGNSAPDKSGLPSDRFSAERTGGSVSTLTIQRTQQEDSAVYLCASSSLQGFYGYTFGSGTRLTVV.

This clone has just one count. V gene TRBV7-8 combines with J gene TRBJ2-7; D gene uncertain. Per the germline V gene, CDR1 is SGHVS and CDR2 is FQNEAQ. V was cut by 4 bases and J by 4 bases, with 5 bases left in between. This CDR3 spans 11 amino acids. Here the CDR3 DNA reads TGTGCCAGCAGCTCAGTGTACGAGCAGTACTTC. It specifies CASSSVYEQYF. The complete variable domain, with remaining parts taken from reference TRBV7-8 and TRBJ2-7, reads GAGVSQSPRYKVAKRGQDVALRCDPISGHVSLFWYQQALGQGPEFLTYFQNEAQLDKSGLPSDRFFAERPEGSVSTLKIQRTQQEDSAVYLCASSSVYEQYFGPGTRLTVT.

Only a few counts were recorded for this clone. The chain employs TRBV5-6 and TRBJ2-1; no clear D. This CDR3 has 13 amino acids. In germline, CDR1 is SGHDT, CDR2 YYEEEE. Trimming left V 1 base short and J 12 bases short, with 14 bases between. The CDR3 bases are TGTGCCAGCAGCTTGACAGATACATTGGGGCAGTTCTTC. Translation: CASSLTDTLGQFF.

The chain has TRBV5-1 and TRBJ1-1; D ambiguous. Germline V gene sequence: CDR1 SGHRS, CDR2 YFSETQ. The CDR3 length is 16 residues. V was trimmed by 2 bases and J by 3 bases, leaving 17 bases between them. The CDR3 nucleotides are TGCGCCAGCAGCTTAATTCCTGACATTCCCGACACTGAAGCTTTCTTT. Residues: CASSLIPDIPDTEAFF.

The gene calls are TRBV13 and TRBJ2-2, with 8 bases aligning to TRBD2. Germline CDR1 PRHDT, CDR2 FYEKMQ (reference sequence). There are 18 residues in the CDR3. The ends lost 5 bases at V and 7 bases at J; junction bases unmatched: 18. The CDR3 bases are TGTGCCAGCAGCCGGGGGTTCGGGGTAGCGGGACATGTCGGGGAGCTGTTTTTT. This encodes CASSRGFGVAGHVGELFF.

This chain connects TRBV7-2 to TRBJ1-1, with unresolved D. Germline V gene sequence: CDR1 SGHTA, CDR2 FQGNSA. V was cut by 7 bases and J by 4 bases, with 19 bases left in between. This CDR3 spans 15 amino acids. For the CDR3, the DNA is TGTGCCAGCAAGAAGACCCTTCGGGAGGGCACTGAAGCTTTCTTT. Protein sequence: CASKKTLREGTEAFF.

This clone was seen just once. V is TRBV28 and J is TRBJ1-1; a weak D match, TRBD1 (5 bases). Germline CDR1 reads MDHEN; CDR2 reads SYDVKM. CDR3 size: 14 residues. Trimming stripped 1 base from V and 4 bases from J, with 10 bases between. Written as DNA, the CDR3 is TGTGCCAGCAGTTTATTCCCGGGGGTCACTGAAGCTTTCTTT. Protein product: CASSLFPGVTEAFF.

The chain combines TRBV28 with TRBJ1-5; D gene unclear. Germline CDR1 reads MDHEN; CDR2 reads SYDVKM. The CDR3 covers 14 residues. V was clipped by 2 bases and J by 4 bases, with 9 bases between them. The CDR3 nucleotides are TGTGCCAGCAGTTTAATAACTCCGAATCAGCCCCAGCATTTT. Residues: CASSLITPNQPQHF.

The rearrangement joins TRBV29-1 to TRBJ1-2, with 11 nucleotides matching TRBD1. Germline V gene sequence: CDR1 SQVTM, CDR2 ANQGSEA. V gave up 6 bases and J gave up 6 bases; unmatched junction bases: 6. The CDR3 is 13 residues long. This chain's CDR3 is CSVVGQGADGYTF. The CDR3 DNA follows: TGCAGCGTCGTCGGACAGGGGGCAGATGGCTACACCTTC.

The genes are TRBV6-6 and TRBJ1-1; D uncertain. V was trimmed by 0 bases and J by 5 bases, leaving 13 bases between them. The germline gives CDR1 MNHNY, CDR2 SVGAGI (reference sequence). The CDR3 is 15 residues long. This CDR3 is CASSYSKSGRTEAFF. The CDR3 DNA sequence: TGTGCCAGCAGTTACTCGAAGTCGGGAAGGACTGAAGCTTTCTTT.

Only one count was recorded for this clone. CDR3 bases: TGTGCCAGCAACTTCAGATCTAATGAAAAACTGTTTTTT. This codes for CASNFRSNEKLFF. V and J are TRBV7-9 and TRBJ1-4; D call uncertain. The V gene's germline CDR1 is SEHNR and CDR2 FQNEAQ (reference sequence). V lost 7 bases, J lost 3 bases, and 9 bases lay in between. The CDR3 runs 13 residues.

The rearrangement links TRBV7-3 to TRBJ2-1, with 11 positions matching TRBD2. With V trimmed by 2 bases and J by 5 bases, 11 bases remained unmatched. This CDR3 contains 18 residues. Germline lookup yields CDR1 SGHTA and CDR2 FQGTGA. The CDR3, as DNA: TGTGCCAGCAGCTTAGATAGCGGGAGGGCCATTGGTAACAATGAGCAGTTCTTC. Translating it yields CASSLDSGRAIGNNEQFF. Combining the CDR3 with reference TRBV7-3 and TRBJ2-1 gives the whole variable domain GAGVSQTPSNKVTEKGKYVELRCDPISGHTALYWYRQSLGQGPEFLIYFQGTGAADDSGLPNDRFFAVRPEGSVSTLKIQRTERGDSAVYLCASSLDSGRAIGNNEQFFGPGTRLTVL.

This clone was seen a single time. This rearrangement joins TRBV19 to TRBJ2-3, with TRBD2 matching 8 bases. The CDR3 contains 15 residues. V was pared by 4 bases and J by 5 bases, with 8 bases of the junction left unmatched. Germline V lookup: CDR1 LNHDA, CDR2 SQIVND (reference sequence). CDR3 sequence reads: CASSKTGGQGDTQYF. For the CDR3, the DNA is TGTGCCAGTAGTAAGACGGGAGGGCAAGGAGATACGCAGTATTTT.

The V call is TRBV14, the J call TRBJ2-3; D uncertain. Trimming stripped 4 bases from V and 8 bases from J, with 7 bases between. This CDR3 has 11 residues. CDR1 and CDR2 (germline): SGHDN, FVKESK. In nucleotides, the CDR3 is TGTGCCAGCAGCCGCTCGGTTACGCAGTATTTT. Its translation: CASSRSVTQYF.

This chain connects TRBV2 to TRBJ1-4, with 8 bases aligning to TRBD1. This CDR3 spans 14 amino acids. The V and J ends lost 2 bases and 11 bases, in that order; junction bases with no gene match: 7. The germline gives CDR1 SNHLY, CDR2 FYNNEI. The CDR3 DNA follows: TGTGCCAGCAGTGAATTAGCAGGGGGCGAGAAACTGTTTTTT. It is translated as CASSELAGGEKLFF. The full variable domain, its missing parts supplied by reference TRBV2 and TRBJ1-4, is EPEVTQTPSHQVTQMGQEVILRCVPISNHLYFYWYRQILGQKVEFLVSFYNNEISEKSEIFDDQFSVERPDGSNFTLKIRSTKLEDSAMYFCASSELAGGEKLFFGSGTQLSVL.

This clone was detected only once. The V and J genes are TRBV7-9 and TRBJ2-5; 7 bases are shared with TRBD1. CDR3 length equals 15 residues. The germline V gene encodes CDR1 SEHNR and CDR2 FQNEAQ (reference sequence). The V segment lost 5 bases and the J segment 2 bases; nucleotides outside the gene matches: 8. CDR3 nucleotides: TGTGCCAGCAGCCGAATGGGACAGCCTCAAGAGACCCAGTACTTC. This translates into CASSRMGQPQETQYF.

This clone was recorded a few times. The chain's CDR3 is CAISDLGWEYGYTF. The CDR3 DNA reads as TGTGCCATCAGTGATCTGGGGTGGGAGTATGGCTACACCTTC. V gene TRBV10-3 combines with J gene TRBJ1-2, with D unclear. The CDR3 length is 14 residues. Germline CDR1 is ENHRY and CDR2 is SYGVKD. Trimming took off 3 bases at V and 5 bases at J, with 13 bases between the two ends.